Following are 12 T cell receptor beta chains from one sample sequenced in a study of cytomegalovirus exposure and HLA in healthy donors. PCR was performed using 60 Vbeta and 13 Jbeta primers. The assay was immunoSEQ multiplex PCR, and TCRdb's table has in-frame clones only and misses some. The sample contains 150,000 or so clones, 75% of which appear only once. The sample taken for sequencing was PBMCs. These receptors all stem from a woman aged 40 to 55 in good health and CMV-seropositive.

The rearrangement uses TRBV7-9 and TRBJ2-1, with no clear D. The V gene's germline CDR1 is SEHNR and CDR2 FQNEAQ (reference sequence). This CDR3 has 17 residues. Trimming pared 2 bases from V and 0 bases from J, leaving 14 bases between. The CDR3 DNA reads TGTGCCAGCAGCTTAAGTCTCGTGGAGAGCTCCTACAATGAGCAGTTCTTC. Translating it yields CASSLSLVESSYNEQFF. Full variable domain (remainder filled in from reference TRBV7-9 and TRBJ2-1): DTGVSQNPRHKITKRGQNVTFRCDPISEHNRLYWYRQTLGQGPEFLTYFQNEAQLEKSRLLSDRFSAERPKGSFSTLEIQRTEQGDSAMYLCASSLSLVESSYNEQFFGPGTRLTVL.

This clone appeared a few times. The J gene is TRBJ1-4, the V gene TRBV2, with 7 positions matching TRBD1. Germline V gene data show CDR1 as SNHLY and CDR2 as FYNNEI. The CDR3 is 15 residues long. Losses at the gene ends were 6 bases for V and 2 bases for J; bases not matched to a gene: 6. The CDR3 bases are TGTGCCAGCAGCCCCTCGACAGGGACTAATGAAAAACTGTTTTTT. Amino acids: CASSPSTGTNEKLFF.

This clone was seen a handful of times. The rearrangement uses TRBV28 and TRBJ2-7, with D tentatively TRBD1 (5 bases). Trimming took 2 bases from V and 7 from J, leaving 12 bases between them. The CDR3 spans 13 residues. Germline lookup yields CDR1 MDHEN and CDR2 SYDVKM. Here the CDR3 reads CASSLQGRGEQYF. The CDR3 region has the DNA TGTGCCAGCAGTTTACAGGGTCGTGGGGAGCAGTACTTC.

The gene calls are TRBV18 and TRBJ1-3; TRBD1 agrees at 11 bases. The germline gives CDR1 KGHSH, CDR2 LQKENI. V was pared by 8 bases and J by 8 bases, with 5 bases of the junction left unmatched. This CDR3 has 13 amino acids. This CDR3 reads CASAGQGADTIYF. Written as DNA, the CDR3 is TGTGCCAGCGCTGGACAGGGGGCAGACACCATATATTTT. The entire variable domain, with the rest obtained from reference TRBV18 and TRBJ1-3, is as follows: NAGVMQNPRHLVRRRGQEARLRCSPMKGHSHVYWYRQLPEEGLKFMVYLQKENIIDESGMPKERFSAEFPKEGPSILRIQQVVRGDSAAYFCASAGQGADTIYFGEGSWLTVV.

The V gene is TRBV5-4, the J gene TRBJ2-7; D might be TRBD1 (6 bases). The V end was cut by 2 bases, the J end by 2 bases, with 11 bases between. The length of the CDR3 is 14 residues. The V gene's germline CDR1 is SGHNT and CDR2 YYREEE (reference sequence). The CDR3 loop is CASSFGGQPYEQYF. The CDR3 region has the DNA TGTGCCAGCAGCTTTGGAGGACAGCCCTACGAGCAGTACTTC.

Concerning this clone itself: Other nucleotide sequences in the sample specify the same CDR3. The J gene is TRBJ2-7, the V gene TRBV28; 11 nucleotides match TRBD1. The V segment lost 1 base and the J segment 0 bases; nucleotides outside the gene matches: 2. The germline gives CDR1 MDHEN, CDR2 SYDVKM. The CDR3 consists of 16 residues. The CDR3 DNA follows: TGTGCCAGCAGTTTATTAGGGACAGGGGGCTCCTACGAGCAGTACTTC. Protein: CASSLLGTGGSYEQYF.

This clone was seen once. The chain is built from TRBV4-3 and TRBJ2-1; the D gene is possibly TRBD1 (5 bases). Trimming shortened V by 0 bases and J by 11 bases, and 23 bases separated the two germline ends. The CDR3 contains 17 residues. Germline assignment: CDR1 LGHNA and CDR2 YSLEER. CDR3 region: CASSQEGRAQGDVKQFF. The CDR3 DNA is TGCGCCAGCAGCCAAGAGGGTCGGGCTCAGGGCGACGTCAAGCAGTTCTTC.

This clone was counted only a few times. CDR3 loop: CASSQASGRTSGDTQYF. The CDR3 DNA reads as TGCGCCAGCAGCCAAGCTAGCGGGAGGACCTCAGGGGATACGCAGTATTTT. The rearrangement joins TRBV4-3 to TRBJ2-3, with 11 bases aligning to TRBD2. CDR1 and CDR2 (germline): LGHNA, YSLEER. Trimming cost V 1 base and J 6 bases; bases outside gene matches: 9. CDR3 length equals 17 residues.

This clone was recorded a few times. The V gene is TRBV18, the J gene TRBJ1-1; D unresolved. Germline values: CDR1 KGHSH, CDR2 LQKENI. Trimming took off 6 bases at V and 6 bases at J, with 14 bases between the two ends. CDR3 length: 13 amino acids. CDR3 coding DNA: TGTGCCAGCTCTCCGGAGGACCGGGCTGAAGCTTTCTTT. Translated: CASSPEDRAEAFF.

The chain's CDR3 is CAWSVGADPYEQYF. CDR3 DNA: TGTGCCTGGAGTGTAGGGGCCGACCCCTACGAGCAGTACTTC. V usage is TRBV30 and J usage is TRBJ2-7; maybe TRBD1 (5 bases). CDR1 GTSNPN and CDR2 SVGIG come from the germline V gene (reference sequence). This CDR3 contains 14 residues. Trimming pared 0 bases from V and 2 bases from J, leaving 11 bases between.

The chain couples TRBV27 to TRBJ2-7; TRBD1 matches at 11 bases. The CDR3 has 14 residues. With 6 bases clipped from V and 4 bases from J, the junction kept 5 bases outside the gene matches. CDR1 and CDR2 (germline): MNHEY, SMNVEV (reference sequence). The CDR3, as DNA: TGTGCCAGCAGGCGGACAGGGGGCGGGTACGAGCAGTACTTC. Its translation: CASRRTGGGYEQYF.

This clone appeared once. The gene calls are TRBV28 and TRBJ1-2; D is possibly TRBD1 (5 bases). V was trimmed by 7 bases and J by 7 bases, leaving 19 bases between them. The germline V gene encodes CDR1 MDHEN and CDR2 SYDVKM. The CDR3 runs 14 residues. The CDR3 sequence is CASIAGGPIPGYTF. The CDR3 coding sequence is TGTGCCAGCATCGCGGGGGGACCTATACCTGGCTACACCTTC.